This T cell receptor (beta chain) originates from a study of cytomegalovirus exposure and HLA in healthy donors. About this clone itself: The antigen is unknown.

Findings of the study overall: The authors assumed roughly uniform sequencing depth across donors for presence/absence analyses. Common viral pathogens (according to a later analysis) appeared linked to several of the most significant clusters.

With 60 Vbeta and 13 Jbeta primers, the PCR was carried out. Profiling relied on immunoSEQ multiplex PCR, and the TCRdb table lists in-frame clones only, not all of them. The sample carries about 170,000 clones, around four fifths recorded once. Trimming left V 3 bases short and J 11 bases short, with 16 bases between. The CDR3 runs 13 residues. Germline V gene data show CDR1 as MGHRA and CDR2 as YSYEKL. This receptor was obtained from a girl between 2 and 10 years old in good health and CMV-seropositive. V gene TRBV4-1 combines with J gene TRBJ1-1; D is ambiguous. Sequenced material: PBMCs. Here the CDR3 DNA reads TGCGCCAGCAGCCACACACCAACCCATGTCGCTTTCTTT. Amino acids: CASSHTPTHVAFF.